The rows below give T cell receptor beta chains drawn from one sample of a study of blood T cell repertoires in COVID-19. Assay used: immunoSEQ multiplex PCR; TCRdb lists only in-frame clones, some missing. The sample lists approximately 230,000 clones, over 75% seen once, with 15% to 17% in the top ten. Sequencing was carried out using PBMCs or T cells enriched from blood (not recorded which). These receptors were taken from a man younger than 35 who had recovered from COVID-19. Each CDR3 is given with its conserved first and last residue. The D gene is left open where the match is weak. The size entry is marked missing in some rows and otherwise reads once, few, many or a size class.

>TRBD2|TRBJ2-1|TRBV28|NA
CASSSSGRSSYNEQFF
TGTGCCAGCAGTTCTAGCGGGAGGAGCTCCTACAATGAGCAGTTCTTC
>TRBD1|TRBJ2-3|TRBV5-1|NA
CASSFGQGASTDTQYF
TGCGCCAGCAGCTTCGGACAGGGGGCGTCTACAGATACGCAGTATTTT
>TRBD1|TRBJ1-1|TRBV5-1|NA
CASSLQGVQNTEAFF
TGCGCCAGCAGCTTACAGGGGGTTCAGAACACTGAAGCTTTCTTT
>NA|TRBJ2-2|TRBV19|NA
CASQDRNTGELFF
TGTGCCAGTCAAGACAGAAACACCGGGGAGCTGTTTTTT
>NA|TRBJ1-2|TRBV19|NA
CASSRDGANYGYTF
TGTGCCAGTAGTAGAGACGGAGCTAACTATGGCTACACCTTC
>TRBD1|TRBJ1-2|TRBV9|NA
CASSVNTGGFQNYGYTF
TGTGCCAGCAGCGTAAACACAGGGGGCTTTCAAAACTATGGCTACACCTTC
>NA|TRBJ2-7|TRBV6-5|NA
CATLNEYSYEQYF
TGTGCCACCCTAAACGAGTATAGCTACGAGCAGTACTTC
>NA|TRBJ2-7|TRBV11-2|NA
CASSSGLLYEQYF
TGTGCCAGCAGCTCTGGACTGCTTTACGAGCAGTACTTC
>TRBD1|TRBJ1-1|TRBV2|few
CASSVRDSDQAFF
TGTGCCAGCAGTGTTCGGGACAGCGACCAAGCTTTCTTT
>NA|TRBJ2-5|TRBV12-5|once
CASGQGGGKETQYF
TGTGCTAGTGGACAGGGTGGTGGGAAAGAGACCCAGTACTTC
>NA|TRBJ1-6|TRBV9|NA
CASSVGGGGSGYNSPLHF
TGTGCCAGCAGCGTAGGGGGAGGTGGCTCAGGATATAATTCACCCCTCCACTTT
>NA|TRBJ1-1|TRBV10-2|NA
CASSEQANTEAFF
TGCGCCAGCAGTGAACAGGCGAACACTGAAGCTTTCTTT
>NA|TRBJ2-1|TRBV9|NA
CASSVGILGLQINEQFF
TGTGCCAGCAGCGTAGGGATTTTGGGACTGCAAATTAATGAGCAGTTCTTC
>TRBD1|TRBJ1-2|TRBV5-4|NA
CASSLGPPGQSLKGYTF
TGTGCCAGCAGCTTGGGACCTCCGGGACAGTCCTTGAAAGGCTACACCTTC
>NA|TRBJ2-1|TRBV27|NA
CASNPQFILAGLMGNEQFF
TGTGCCAGCAATCCTCAGTTTATATTGGCGGGCCTTATGGGCAATGAGCAGTTCTTC
>NA|TRBJ2-7|TRBV11-3|NA
CASSLVVTETYEQYF
TGTGCCAGCAGCTTAGTCGTGACAGAAACCTACGAGCAGTACTTC
>NA|TRBJ1-2|TRBV6-5|NA
CASLREISGFGYTF
TGTGCCAGCCTACGGGAGATTTCAGGGTTCGGCTACACCTTC
>NA|TRBJ2-7|TRBV6-5|NA
CASRGSNTYEQYF
TGTGCCAGCAGGGGGAGCAACACCTACGAGCAGTACTTC
>TRBD1|TRBJ2-7|TRBV28|NA
CASREPGQGAYEQYF
TGTGCCAGCCGAGAACCGGGACAGGGGGCCTACGAGCAGTACTTC
>TRBD1|TRBJ1-4|TRBV6-5|NA
CASSWDRGKEKLFF
TGTGCCAGCAGTTGGGACAGGGGAAAGGAAAAACTGTTTTTT
>NA|TRBJ1-2|TRBV6-5|NA
CASSQGWSGYTF
TGTGCCAGCAGCCAGGGGTGGTCGGGCTACACCTTC
>TRBD2|TRBJ2-1|TRBV9|NA
CASSLAPGLADNEQFF
TGTGCCAGCAGCCTAGCGCCGGGACTAGCGGACAATGAGCAGTTCTTC
>NA|TRBJ2-7|TRBV27|NA
CASSSGTALYF
TGTGCCAGCAGTTCAGGGACTGCCCTCTACTTC
>TRBD1|TRBJ1-2|TRBV28|NA
CASRKQGALGYTF
TGTGCCAGCAGAAAACAGGGGGCGCTTGGCTACACCTTC
>NA|TRBJ2-1|TRBV18|NA
CASSLQDSDNEQFF
TGTGCCAGCTCACTCCAAGACAGCGACAATGAGCAGTTCTTC
>TRBD2|TRBJ2-7|TRBV4-2|NA
CASSQDLRGREEQYF
TGTGCCAGCAGCCAAGATCTGCGGGGGAGGGAAGAGCAGTACTTC
>TRBD1|TRBJ2-2|TRBV30|NA
CAWNRGGTGELFF
TGTGCCTGGAACAGGGGTGGGACCGGGGAGCTGTTTTTT
>TRBD2|TRBJ2-1|TRBV30|NA
CAWSGAGVNEQFF
TGTGCCTGGAGTGGCGCGGGAGTGAATGAGCAGTTCTTC
>NA|TRBJ2-3|TRBV28|NA
CASSSETGTSTDTQYF
TGTGCCAGCAGTTCAGAGACAGGGACTAGCACAGATACGCAGTATTTT
>TRBD2|TRBJ2-1|TRBV19|NA
CASALESGLAGRNEQFF
TGTGCCAGCGCCCTTGAGTCGGGGCTAGCGGGCCGTAATGAGCAGTTCTTC
>TRBD1|TRBJ2-7|TRBV11-2|NA
CASSTSGTGRNEQYF
TGTGCCAGCAGCACCAGCGGGACAGGGAGGAACGAGCAGTACTTC
>NA|TRBJ1-1|TRBV27|NA
CASVSGGTEAFF
TGTGCCAGCGTATCAGGAGGCACTGAAGCTTTCTTT
>NA|TRBJ2-5|TRBV3-1/TRBV3-2|few
CASSRAVWRDSSQETQYF
TGTGCCAGCAGCCGGGCCGTTTGGCGGGACTCTTCGCAAGAGACCCAGTACTTC
>TRBD1|TRBJ2-3|TRBV6-5|NA
CASWAGQGVADTQYF
TGTGCCAGCTGGGCGGGACAGGGCGTTGCAGATACGCAGTATTTT
>TRBD1|TRBJ1-2|TRBV6-2/TRBV6-3|NA
CASSSDRGTYGYTF
TGTGCCAGCAGTTCGGACAGGGGTACCTATGGCTACACCTTC